These 19 T cell receptor beta chains originate from one sample sequenced in a study of identical twins listed by TCRdb under 2016. Libraries were constructed by 5' RACE. Instrument on record: Illumina HiSeq 2000. TCRdb's own reprocessing of the public reads used fastp at Q25 and MiXCR and kept productive beta chains. For every CDR3 protein sequence, its rows merge into one entry that carries the most common genes and DNA. The table for this sample lists 750,000 to 950,000 distinct CDR3 sequences; 9% to 15% of them were counted only once. Of the sample, around 1.6% is held by the ten largest clones. This same sample was also part of a study on yellow fever vaccine responses in identical twins.

The material sequenced was PBMCs. All receptors come from a young woman in good health.

This chain connects TRBV28 to TRBJ2-1; 9 bases match TRBD2. CDR3 length: 15 residues. With V trimmed by 3 bases and J by 4 bases, 4 bases remained unmatched. Germline CDR1 and CDR2: MDHEN and SYDVKM. The CDR3 is CASSFHSGRYNEQFF. The CDR3 DNA follows: TGTGCCAGCAGTTTCCATAGCGGGAGATACAATGAGCAGTTCTTC.

This rearrangement joins TRBV14 to TRBJ2-1; 8 bases match TRBD2. Germline assignment: CDR1 SGHDN and CDR2 FVKESK. The V gene end was trimmed by 1 base and the J gene end by 2 bases; junction bases not matched to a gene: 1. The CDR3 length is 15 residues. The CDR3 spells CASSQGGLAYNEQFF. In DNA, the CDR3 is TGTGCCAGCAGCCAAGGGGGACTAGCCTACAATGAGCAGTTCTTC. The full variable domain, its missing parts supplied by reference TRBV14 and TRBJ2-1, is EAGVTQFPSHSVIEKGQTVTLRCDPISGHDNLYWYRRVMGKEIKFLLHFVKESKQDESGMPNNRFLAERTGGTYSTLKVQPAELEDSGVYFCASSQGGLAYNEQFFGPGTRLTVL.

V gene TRBV7-9 combines with J gene TRBJ2-5, with D perhaps TRBD2 (5 bases). From germline, CDR1 is SEHNR and CDR2 FQNEAQ (reference sequence). Trimming removed 5 bases at V and 1 base at J, with 11 bases between. CDR3 length: 14 amino acids. The CDR3 DNA reads as TGTGCCAGCAGCGCCGGACTGCGCCAAGAGACCCAGTACTTC. It codes for CASSAGLRQETQYF.

This clonotype was counted a few times. The gene calls are TRBV6-5 and TRBJ1-6; D is undetermined. Germline V CDR1 and CDR2: MNHEY, SVGAGI. V was pared by 3 bases and J by 7 bases, with 10 bases between. The CDR3 loop spans 14 amino acids. The chain's CDR3 is CASSYSQLNSPLHF. The CDR3, as DNA: TGTGCCAGCAGTTATTCCCAATTGAATTCACCCCTCCACTTT.

This clonotype was picked up many times. This rearrangement joins TRBV12-3 or TRBV12-4 to TRBJ1-5; TRBD1 is a possible D gene (6 bases). CDR3 length equals 15 residues. Between the trimmed V and J ends, which lost 5 bases and 2 bases, there was a span of 13 bases. The DNA for the CDR3 is TGTGCCAGCAGTCCAGGGGTGACTGGCAATCAGCCCCAGCATTTT. Protein: CASSPGVTGNQPQHF.

This clonotype was observed a few times. The chain recombines TRBV20-1 with TRBJ2-1; either TRBD1 or TRBD2 may supply D (6 bases each). Trimming took off 8 bases at V and 8 bases at J, with 16 bases between the two ends. CDR1 DFQATT and CDR2 SNEGSKA come from the germline V gene (reference sequence). The CDR3 runs to 12 residues. The chain's CDR3 is CSQGPGAHEQFF. The CDR3 nucleotides are TGCAGTCAGGGGCCGGGGGCCCATGAGCAGTTCTTC.

V usage is TRBV7-8 and J usage is TRBJ2-7, with a tentative D call TRBD1 (6 bases). Germline CDR1 SGHVS, CDR2 FQNEAQ. The CDR3 consists of 16 residues. Trimming removed 5 bases from V and 9 bases from J, with 26 bases in between. The CDR3 region is CASSPLSGTPALGQYF. The CDR3 DNA follows: TGTGCCAGCAGCCCACTATCCGGGACACCGGCACTGGGGCAGTACTTC.

V and J are TRBV6-4 and TRBJ1-5; 7 nucleotides line up with TRBD1. J was trimmed by 4 bases and V by 3 bases; bases with no gene match: 3. The CDR3 runs 14 residues. CDR1 and CDR2 from the germline V gene are MRHNA and SNTAGT. The CDR3 is CASSDGTENQPQHF. The CDR3 DNA reads TGTGCCAGCAGTGATGGGACAGAGAATCAGCCCCAGCATTTT.

Only a few counts were recorded for this clonotype. V and J are TRBV28 and TRBJ2-7; D remains ambiguous. This CDR3 spans 14 amino acids. Germline V gene data show CDR1 as MDHEN and CDR2 as SYDVKM. The V end was cut by 6 bases, the J end by 2 bases, with 14 bases between. The CDR3 reads CASSYLGQTYEQYV. The DNA for the CDR3 is TGTGCCAGCAGCTACCTTGGGCAGACCTACGAGCAGTACGTC.

This clonotype was seen only a few times. The chain is built from TRBV28 and TRBJ2-1, with a weak D call TRBD2 (6 bases). This CDR3 has 15 residues. Trimming cost V 6 bases and J 0 bases, with 12 bases left between them. CDR1 and CDR2 from the germline V gene are MDHEN and SYDVKM. The CDR3 region is CASRTGGSSYNEQFF. Written as DNA, the CDR3 is TGTGCCAGCAGGACTGGAGGGAGCTCCTACAATGAGCAGTTCTTC.

J is TRBJ2-6 and V is TRBV10-3; 11 bases fit TRBD1. The CDR3 has 20 amino acids. The J segment lost 0 bases and the V segment lost 7 bases, leaving 14 bases of the junction unmatched. From germline, CDR1 is ENHRY and CDR2 SYGVKD. The CDR3 region has the DNA TGTGCCATCACCCCCAGCTTGTTTGGGACAGGGGGCTCTGGGGCCAACGTCCTGACTTTC. It translates to CAITPSLFGTGGSGANVLTF.

This clonotype was detected ten times or more. This chain uses TRBV3-1 with TRBJ1-4; 10 bases line up with TRBD1. Germline CDR1 and CDR2: LGHDT and YNNKEL (reference sequence). After removal of 5 bases from V and 5 bases from J, the junction contained 5 bases not matched to a gene. This CDR3 is built from 15 residues. Here the CDR3 reads CASSGRTGGNEKLFF. The CDR3 nucleotides are TGTGCCAGCAGCGGAAGGACAGGGGGGAATGAAAAACTGTTTTTT.

The V and J genes are TRBV4-1 and TRBJ2-4; D unclear. Trimming left V 4 bases short and J 1 base short, with 17 bases between. CDR3 length equals 17 residues. Per the germline V gene, CDR1 is MGHRA and CDR2 is YSYEKL. Written as DNA, the CDR3 is TGCGCCAGCAGCCCTGTCCCACTCGAGCCGGCCAAAAACATTCAGTACTTC. It encodes CASSPVPLEPAKNIQYF.

The chain couples TRBV20-1 to TRBJ2-5, with 14 bases identical to TRBD2. Germline CDR1 reads DFQATT; CDR2 reads SNEGSKA (reference sequence). The length of the CDR3 is 17 residues. The V segment lost 6 bases and the J segment 5 bases; nucleotides outside the gene matches: 14. DNA for the CDR3: TGCAGTGCCCGTAGACTAGCGGGGGGGTACCCCTTGGAGACCCAGTACTTC. Translation: CSARRLAGGYPLETQYF.

This clonotype was counted only a few times. DNA for the CDR3: TGCAGTGCCCTGGGACAGCTGTACGAGCAGTACGTC. Translating it yields CSALGQLYEQYV. The chain links TRBV20-1 to TRBJ2-7; 7 positions agree with TRBD1. The germline V gene encodes CDR1 DFQATT and CDR2 SNEGSKA (reference sequence). V was clipped by 6 bases and J by 4 bases; unmatched bases: 6. CDR3 length: 12 residues.

This clonotype was detected a few times. The chain combines TRBV7-9 with TRBJ2-1; TRBD2 matches at 8 bases. The CDR3 is 16 amino acids. The trim removed 1 base at V and 7 bases at J, leaving 9 bases unmatched. Germline CDR1 and CDR2: SEHNR and FQNEAQ (reference sequence). CDR3 DNA: TGTGCCAGCAGCTTAGGAGACGGAGCGGGGGCTAATGAGCAGTTCTTC. It codes for CASSLGDGAGANEQFF.

The chain uses TRBV2 and TRBJ1-1, with 8 bases that match TRBD1. V lost 6 bases, J lost 0 bases, and 6 bases stayed unmatched. The CDR3 runs to 15 residues. The germline V gene has CDR1 SNHLY and CDR2 FYNNEI. CDR3 nucleotides: TGTGCCAGCAGCCGGGACAGGTCGATGAACACTGAAGCTTTCTTT. Its translation: CASSRDRSMNTEAFF.

The sample holds a few counts of this clonotype. This chain connects TRBV12-1 to TRBJ2-5; the table's D call of TRBD1 was not tested on the DNA. TRBV12-1 is reported as a pseudogene. The CDR3 has 11 amino acids. The CDR3 reads CASVLRGTQYF. In DNA form, the CDR3 reads TGTGCCAGCGTACTCAGGGGGACCCAGTACTTC.

The chain employs TRBV7-2 and TRBJ1-6; no clear D. The germline CDR1 and CDR2 sequences are SGHTA and FQGNSA. With 6 bases removed from V and 10 bases from J, the gap between germline ends came to 13 bases. The CDR3 runs to 13 residues. CDR3 nucleotide sequence: TGTGCCAGCAGAAGCCAAGCGGGATCACCCCTCCACTTT. Translating it yields CASRSQAGSPLHF.